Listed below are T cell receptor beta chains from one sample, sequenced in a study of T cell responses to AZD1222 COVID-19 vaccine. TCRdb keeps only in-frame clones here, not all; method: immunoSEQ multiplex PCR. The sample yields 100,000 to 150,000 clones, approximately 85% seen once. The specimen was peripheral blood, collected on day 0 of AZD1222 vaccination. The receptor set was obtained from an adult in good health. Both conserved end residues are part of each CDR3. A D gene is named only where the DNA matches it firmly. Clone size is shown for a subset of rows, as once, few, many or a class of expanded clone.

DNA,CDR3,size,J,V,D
TGTGCCAGCAGCGCGACAGGTTCTAGGAATGAGCAGTTCTTC,CASSATGSRNEQFF,-,TRBJ2-1,TRBV9,-
TGTGCCAGCAGCCTGAAGTTTAATTCACCCCTCCACTTT,CASSLKFNSPLHF,-,TRBJ1-6,TRBV12-3/TRBV12-4,-
TGTGCCAGCAGGGATACAGGGTACGACGAAAAACTGTTTTTT,CASRDTGYDEKLFF,-,TRBJ1-4,TRBV27,-
TGCGCCAGCAGCTTGTCTTCGGGGGAGCAGTACTTC,CASSLSSGEQYF,once,TRBJ2-7,TRBV5-1,-
TGTGCCAGCATTCCGGGCCCGAACACTGAAGCTTTCTTT,CASIPGPNTEAFF,-,TRBJ1-1,TRBV12-3/TRBV12-4,-
TGTGCCAGCTCACCAGTGGAGACCCAGTACTTC,CASSPVETQYF,few,TRBJ2-5,TRBV18,-
TGTGCCAGCAGCTACGGACCTACGGGGTCACCTGCTCAAGAGACCCAGTACTTC,CASSYGPTGSPAQETQYF,-,TRBJ2-5,TRBV11-2,-
TGTGCCAGTTCGACTAGCGGGGGACAAGAGACCCAGTACTTC,CASSTSGGQETQYF,-,TRBJ2-5,TRBV19,TRBD2
TGTGCCACCAGTGACCCGTCCATGGACAGGGGGCCCACCTACGAGCAGTACTTC,CATSDPSMDRGPTYEQYF,once,TRBJ2-7,TRBV24-1,TRBD1
TGTGCCAGCAGCCAAGGATCGGACAGGGGAAGCAATCAGCCCCAGCATTTT,CASSQGSDRGSNQPQHF,-,TRBJ1-5,TRBV4-2,TRBD1
TGTGCCAGCAGTTACCGCCCACTGACAGGGAGCTCCTACGAGCAGTACTTC,CASSYRPLTGSSYEQYF,-,TRBJ2-7,TRBV6-2/TRBV6-3,TRBD1
TGTGCCAGCAGTTACGCGGACGGGAATCAGCCCCAGCATTTT,CASSYADGNQPQHF,-,TRBJ1-5,TRBV6-5,-
TGTGCCAGCAGACTGACGGTGAATGAGCAGTTCTTC,CASRLTVNEQFF,-,TRBJ2-1,TRBV6-5,-
TGTGCCAGCAGTTTCGGACAGTCTAGTGAGCAGTACTTC,CASSFGQSSEQYF,-,TRBJ2-7,TRBV6-6,-
TGCGCCAGCAGCTTGGAGGCAGGGCGGGATTCACCCCTCCACTTT,CASSLEAGRDSPLHF,-,TRBJ1-6,TRBV5-1,-
TGTGCCAGCAGCCGCGGCCTAGCGGGAGTCAATGAGCAGTTCTTC,CASSRGLAGVNEQFF,-,TRBJ2-1,TRBV7-9,TRBD2
TGTGCCAGCTCACCACTACGGGGGGCTGAAAATGAGCAGTTCTTC,CASSPLRGAENEQFF,-,TRBJ2-1,TRBV18,-
TGTGCCAGCAGCGCCGGTTGGGGACGGACTAATTCACCCCTCCACTTT,CASSAGWGRTNSPLHF,-,TRBJ1-6,TRBV9,-
TGTGCCAGCAGTTGGGGCAACAGGGTCGCGGGAAACACCATATATTTT,CASSWGNRVAGNTIYF,-,TRBJ1-3,TRBV6-6,-
TGTGCCAGCAGCGACTTAGCGGGAGAAAGGGCCTACGAGCAGTACTTC,CASSDLAGERAYEQYF,-,TRBJ2-7,TRBV6-4,TRBD2
TGTGCCAGCAGCTTATTCTGGATCAATGAGCAGTTCTTC,CASSLFWINEQFF,-,TRBJ2-1,TRBV7-2,-
TGTGCCAGTAGTAGGCCCCAAGAGACCCAGTACTTC,CASSRPQETQYF,-,TRBJ2-5,TRBV19,-
TGCGCCAGCCGTGGGGGTGGGGGAAATCAGCCCCAGCATTTT,CASRGGGGNQPQHF,few,TRBJ1-5,TRBV10-2,-
TGTGCCAGCAGCGTAGCGCAGCTAAACACTGAAGCTTTCTTT,CASSVAQLNTEAFF,-,TRBJ1-1,TRBV9,-
TGTGCCAGCAGCCCATACAGGGTAGCTAACTATGGCTACACCTTC,CASSPYRVANYGYTF,-,TRBJ1-2,TRBV27,-
TGTGCCAGCAGTTACTCGGACAGGGTAAGGAGTGAAAAACTGTTTTTT,CASSYSDRVRSEKLFF,-,TRBJ1-4,TRBV6-5,TRBD1
TGTGCCAGCAGCAAAGATAGGGAGGAAACCTCCTATAATTCACCCCTCCACTTT,CASSKDREETSYNSPLHF,-,TRBJ1-6,TRBV21-1,-
TGTGCCAGCACCAACCTGGGAAGTTTCTACGAGCAGTACTTC,CASTNLGSFYEQYF,-,TRBJ2-7,TRBV6-5,-
TGCGCCAGCAGTGAACGGACTAGCGGAGTAGGGTATACGCAGTATTTT,CASSERTSGVGYTQYF,-,TRBJ2-3,TRBV10-1,TRBD2
TGTGCCACCAGCAGAGCCGGGAGGGAAAAACTGTTTTTT,CATSRAGREKLFF,-,TRBJ1-4,TRBV15,-
TGTGCCAGCAGCCAACGGGACGGCGCGTACGAGCAGTACTTC,CASSQRDGAYEQYF,-,TRBJ2-7,TRBV3-1/TRBV3-2,-
TGTGCCACCAGCCTGGAAGGCGCACTCATCTATGGCTACACCTTC,CATSLEGALIYGYTF,-,TRBJ1-2,TRBV15,-
TGTGCCAGCTCACCACTCCGTTTTTCTGAAGCTTTCTTT,CASSPLRFSEAFF,-,TRBJ1-1,TRBV18,-
TGCGCCAGCAGCTTAGGAGGAGACCGGGATTCACCCCTCCACTTT,CASSLGGDRDSPLHF,-,TRBJ1-6,TRBV5-1,-
TGTGCCAGCAGCCGCAAGGAGCTCGAGCAGTACTTC,CASSRKELEQYF,-,TRBJ2-7,TRBV6-6,-
TGTGCCAGTAGTATATCCCTCAGGGTACGATCCAATGAGCAGTTCTTC,CASSISLRVRSNEQFF,-,TRBJ2-1,TRBV19,-
TGTGCCAGCAGTGAAGCCGGCCGCTACTCTGGAAACACCATATATTTT,CASSEAGRYSGNTIYF,once,TRBJ1-3,TRBV6-1,-
TGTGCTAGTGGTTTTCAGACACTGAACACTGAAGCTTTCTTT,CASGFQTLNTEAFF,-,TRBJ1-1,TRBV12-5,-
TGTGCCAGCAGCTTAGTGACCTCCCTCAATGAGCAGTTCTTC,CASSLVTSLNEQFF,-,TRBJ2-1,TRBV7-6,-